Described below is a single TCR beta chain sequence and its context. Negatively enriched CD4+ T cells were divided by CD45RA into naive and memory. Germline V gene sequence: CDR1 MNHEY, CDR2 SMNVEV (reference sequence). This CDR3 spans 17 amino acids. V was trimmed by 2 bases and J by 3 bases, leaving 20 bases between them. This entry belongs to a study of shared clonotypes between healthy human individuals. Overall study: With ages of 18 to 49, the donors were a couple of women and three men.

An even split of each subset's genomic DNA across several immunoSEQ plates was performed. Sequencing was performed with immunoSEQ multiplex PCR; in TCRdb, only in-frame clones are kept and a portion is missing. Among fewer than 3 million clones listed, around 90% were seen once. This receptor was identified in a man aged 18 to 30 in good health. Some clones in this sample may be carry-over from other donors' samples. Sequencing input: naive CD4+ T cells from PBMCs. The subset was: CD45RA+ positively selected. V gene TRBV27 combines with J gene TRBJ2-7; D unresolved. CDR3 region: CASSLAPGPDGHYEQYF. For the CDR3, the DNA is TGTGCCAGCAGTTTAGCCCCCGGCCCGGACGGTCACTACGAGCAGTACTTC.